This TCR beta chain was documented in a study of T cells in Graves' hyperthyroidism and ophthalmopathy. Overall study context: At initial diagnosis, before any treatment had begun, peripheral blood was obtained. Study-wide points: Researchers found most expanded thyroid clonotypes above 0.001 in blood as well.

Among ophthalmopathy patients, the Clinical Activity Score reached at least 3, the NOSPECS grade reached at least 4, and duration remained under 3 months. The CDR3 length is 13 residues. V lost 6 bases, J lost 0 bases, and 11 bases lay in between. Germline lookup yields CDR1 DFQATT and CDR2 SNEGSKA (reference sequence). This clonotype was counted at least ten times. The antigen is not known. TCR beta CDR3 region amplification was performed from RNA transcripts. RT-PCR in the first round (using the HTBI primer set) targeted the TCR CDR3. TCRdb independently ran MiXCR on the multiplex PCR reads; one entry per CDR3 protein. The sample yields about 250,000 distinct CDR3 sequences, 20% to 25% seen once.

This sequence was found in a man aged 25 to 45 with Graves' ophthalmopathy. Input material: blood. The gene calls are TRBV20-1 and TRBJ1-1; D gene ambiguous. The CDR3 nucleotides read TGCAGTGCAGCAGAGACCCTGAACACTGAAGCTTTCTTT. This gives the protein CSAAETLNTEAFF.